This TCR beta chain was captured in a study of cytomegalovirus exposure and HLA in healthy donors. Study in general: From HLA-typed donors, an early data release held tens of millions of unique TCRs. Study-wide points: What was likely a sequencing artifact was a cluster of highly shared sequence variants. A later look showed TCR association rates differing by HLA locus, highest for DRB1 and lowest for HLA-C.

Comment on this clone: Its target is unknown.

The ends lost 3 bases at V and 1 base at J; junction bases unmatched: 5. This CDR3 has 16 amino acids. Germline-derived CDR1 and CDR2 are SGDLS and YYNGEE. The PCR had 60 Vbeta and 13 Jbeta primers. The data were produced by immunoSEQ multiplex PCR, yet TCRdb's version contains in-frame clones alone and is incomplete. Of some 160,000 clones listed, about 72% were seen once; the top ten hold more than 1.2%. Source material: PBMCs. This sequence originates from a male donor in good health and CMV-seronegative. V usage is TRBV9 and J usage is TRBJ2-1; 9 bases are shared with TRBD1. The CDR3 DNA follows: TGTGCCAGCAGCGAGCGGGACAGGGCGTCCTACAATGAGCAGTTCTTC. Its protein is CASSERDRASYNEQFF.